These 20 T cell receptor beta chains share one sample of origin, sequenced in a study of T cell changes during pregnancy in multiple sclerosis. Profiling relied on immunoSEQ multiplex PCR, and the TCRdb table lists in-frame clones only, not all of them. This table has under 80,000 clones, about nine tenths appearing once. The input for sequencing was CD4+ T cells from peripheral blood mononuclear cells, taken in the second trimester of pregnancy. All receptors come from a female donor with multiple sclerosis, enrolled in a pregnancy study.

This rearrangement joins TRBV5-6 to TRBJ2-3; 10 positions match TRBD2. Germline loops: CDR1 SGHDT, CDR2 YYEEEE. The V segment lost 3 bases and the J segment 2 bases; nucleotides outside the gene matches: 3. This CDR3 is 15 amino acids long. CDR3 in DNA: TGTGCCAGCAGCTCCGGACTAGCGGACACAGATACGCAGTATTTT. This encodes CASSSGLADTDTQYF.

The chain recombines TRBV10-3 with TRBJ1-1, with 8 nucleotides matching TRBD1. V trimming: 10 bases; J trimming: 1 base; junction bases outside the gene matches: 8. The CDR3 has 14 residues. CDR1 ENHRY and CDR2 SYGVKD come from the germline V gene. The CDR3 DNA sequence: TGTGCCACCATCTCGGACAGGGAGAACACTGAAGCTTTCTTT. It codes for CATISDRENTEAFF.

This chain connects TRBV27 to TRBJ2-3, with TRBD2 matching over 10 bases. Germline loops: CDR1 MNHEY, CDR2 SMNVEV (reference sequence). The CDR3 length is 16 residues. The V and J ends lost 6 bases and 1 base, in that order; junction bases with no gene match: 7. This chain's CDR3 is CASSLGLAIGTDTQYF. The CDR3 region has the DNA TGTGCCAGCAGCCTGGGACTAGCGATTGGCACAGATACGCAGTATTTT.

The chain recombines TRBV27 with TRBJ2-7; D possibly corresponds to TRBD1 (6 bases). This CDR3 comprises 13 residues. Germline-derived CDR1 and CDR2 are MNHEY and SMNVEV (reference sequence). Trimming removed 5 bases at V and 7 bases at J, with 15 bases between. CDR3 protein: CASSPQQGWEQYF. The CDR3 DNA reads as TGTGCCAGCAGTCCCCAACAGGGCTGGGAGCAGTACTTC.

The chain carries TRBV5-8 and TRBJ2-7, with D maybe TRBD2 (5 bases). Trimming cost V 1 base and J 2 bases, with 10 bases left between them. This CDR3 is 14 amino acids long. Germline V gives CDR1 SGHTS, CDR2 YDEGEE. The CDR3 here is CASSLLRDPYEQYF. The CDR3 bases are TGTGCCAGCAGCTTGTTGAGGGATCCCTACGAGCAGTACTTC.

The V and J genes are TRBV28 and TRBJ2-1, with D unresolved. Germline-derived CDR1 and CDR2 are MDHEN and SYDVKM. V lost 5 bases and J lost 7, with 9 bases in between. The CDR3 extends over 12 amino acids. CDR3 DNA sequence: TGTGCCAGCAGTCCGCAACGGAATGAGCAGTTCTTC. Translating gives CASSPQRNEQFF.

The V gene is TRBV7-6, the J gene TRBJ2-7, with D perhaps matching TRBD1 (5 bases). The germline CDR1 and CDR2 sequences are SGHVS and FNYEAQ. The CDR3 has 13 residues. V lost 1 base to trimming and J lost 6 bases, with 10 bases between them. CDR3 bases: TGTGCCAGCAGCTTAGGTCAGGGTGCCGAGCAGTACTTC. Protein: CASSLGQGAEQYF.

This chain connects TRBV6-5 to TRBJ2-5; 9 nucleotides align to TRBD1. Trimming at V came to 6 bases and at J to 7 bases, leaving 6 bases not matched to a gene. CDR1 is MNHEY and CDR2 is SVGAGI in the germline V gene. The CDR3 is 13 residues long. The DNA of the CDR3 is TGTGCCAGCAGGGGGACAGGGAGGGGGACCCAGTACTTC. Translated, it gives CASRGTGRGTQYF.

In this sample, this clone turned up once. This rearrangement joins TRBV7-3 to TRBJ2-5; possible D gene TRBD2, 7 bases. Germline V gene lookup returns CDR1 SGHTA and CDR2 FQGTGA. The V gene lost 1 base and the J gene lost 5 bases, with 8 bases spanning the gap. The CDR3 covers 13 residues. In nucleotides, the CDR3 is TGTGCCAGCAGCTTAAAGGGGGGGGAGACCCAGTACTTC. Its translation is CASSLKGGETQYF.

This chain links TRBV4-1 with TRBJ1-2; 7 positions agree with TRBD1. The CDR3 covers 15 residues. CDR1 and CDR2 (germline): MGHRA, YSYEKL. Germline trimming cut 8 bases from V and 0 bases from J; bases unmatched to any gene: 9. This chain's CDR3 is CASRRDRDTNYGYTF. The CDR3 nucleotides are TGCGCCAGCCGCCGGGACAGAGACACTAACTATGGCTACACCTTC.

The V gene is TRBV7-9, the J gene TRBJ2-2; 9 bases align to TRBD1. J lost 10 bases, V lost 1 base, and 13 bases had no gene match. This CDR3 region has 17 residues. Germline loops: CDR1 SEHNR, CDR2 FQNEAQ (reference sequence). CDR3 sequence (DNA): TGTGCCAGCAGCTTAGGCCGGGACAGGGTGTTTATCGAGGAGCTGTTTTTT. The encoded protein is CASSLGRDRVFIEELFF.

The V gene is TRBV5-1, the J gene TRBJ2-2; the D is unclear. Germline CDR1 is SGHRS and CDR2 is YFSETQ. Trimming left V 0 bases short and J 0 bases short, with 12 bases between. This CDR3 contains 17 residues. The CDR3 DNA follows: TGCGCCAGCAGCTTGGTCTTCAGTAACGCGAACACCGGGGAGCTGTTTTTT. Translating it yields CASSLVFSNANTGELFF.

The chain uses TRBV10-3 and TRBJ2-3; TRBD2 matches at 12 bases. V was pared by 10 bases and J by 2 bases, with 4 bases of the junction left unmatched. The germline V gene encodes CDR1 ENHRY and CDR2 SYGVKD. The CDR3 runs to 14 residues. The CDR3 reads CATLAGGPTDTQYF. CDR3 nucleotide sequence: TGTGCCACCCTAGCGGGAGGGCCCACAGATACGCAGTATTTT.

The rearrangement joins TRBV4-3 to TRBJ1-1; a weak D match, TRBD1 (5 bases). The V end lost 1 base, the J end lost 8 bases, and 20 bases lay between the germline ends. There are 16 residues in the CDR3. The germline V gene encodes CDR1 LGHNA and CDR2 YSLEER. In nucleotides, the CDR3 is TGCGCCAGCAGCCAAGCCCGCGGGAGGGAGAGGGACGAAGCTTTCTTT. As protein: CASSQARGRERDEAFF.

V is TRBV7-2 and J is TRBJ2-3; 9 bases are shared with TRBD2. This CDR3 region has 13 residues. CDR1 and CDR2 (germline): SGHTA, FQGNSA. With V trimmed by 4 bases and J by 8 bases, 4 bases remained unmatched. This CDR3 reads CASSSPAGGTQYF. The CDR3 bases are TGTGCCAGCAGCTCCCCAGCGGGAGGTACGCAGTATTTT.

This clone was found once. This chain links TRBV27 with TRBJ2-2; the match to TRBD2 covers 8 bases. J was trimmed by 7 bases and V by 7 bases; bases with no gene match: 14. Germline V gene sequence: CDR1 MNHEY, CDR2 SMNVEV (reference sequence). The CDR3 has 16 residues. This CDR3 reads CASTPGAGAMGGELFF. For the CDR3, the DNA is TGTGCCAGCACCCCGGGAGCGGGGGCTATGGGCGGGGAGCTGTTTTTT.

This rearrangement joins TRBV7-2 to TRBJ1-1; 7 nucleotides match TRBD1. The germline V gene encodes CDR1 SGHTA and CDR2 FQGNSA. J gave up 8 bases and V 3 bases, and 12 bases lay outside the gene matches. The CDR3 loop spans 15 amino acids. CDR3 loop: CASSFVGDRTNEAFF. The DNA of the CDR3 is TGTGCCAGCAGCTTCGTGGGGGACAGAACAAACGAAGCTTTCTTT.

Notes on this clone: Other DNA sequences within the sample encode an identical CDR3. The rearrangement links TRBV4-3 to TRBJ1-1, with a tentative D call TRBD1 (6 bases). The V gene lost 0 bases and the J gene lost 5 bases, with 10 bases spanning the gap. The length of the CDR3 is 14 residues. Germline values: CDR1 LGHNA, CDR2 YSLEER. The CDR3: CASSQDGRGTEAFF. The CDR3, as DNA: TGCGCCAGCAGCCAAGATGGCAGGGGAACTGAAGCTTTCTTT.

V is TRBV19 and J is TRBJ2-1; TRBD2 agrees at 9 bases. V shed 7 bases and J 7 bases; nucleotides not matched to a gene: 8. The CDR3 has 14 residues. From germline, CDR1 is LNHDA and CDR2 SQIVND (reference sequence). The CDR3 region is CASKLAGVDNEQFF. The CDR3 DNA reads TGTGCCAGTAAATTAGCGGGAGTGGATAATGAGCAGTTCTTC.

The chain is built from TRBV5-4 and TRBJ2-3; D possibly corresponds to TRBD2 (7 bases). This CDR3 has 16 residues. The germline CDR1 and CDR2 sequences are SGHNT and YYREEE (reference sequence). The V and J ends lost 0 bases and 0 bases respectively, with 11 bases between them. CDR3 protein: CASSLVGGGSTDTQYF. The CDR3 nucleotides read TGTGCCAGCAGCTTGGTAGGGGGAGGGAGCACAGATACGCAGTATTTT. Based on the CDR3 plus reference TRBV5-4 and TRBJ2-3, the full variable domain is ETGVTQSPTHLIKTRGQQVTLRCSSQSGHNTVSWYQQALGQGPQFIFQYYREEENGRGNFPPRFSGLQFPNYSSELNVNALELDDSALYLCASSLVGGGSTDTQYFGPGTRLTVL.